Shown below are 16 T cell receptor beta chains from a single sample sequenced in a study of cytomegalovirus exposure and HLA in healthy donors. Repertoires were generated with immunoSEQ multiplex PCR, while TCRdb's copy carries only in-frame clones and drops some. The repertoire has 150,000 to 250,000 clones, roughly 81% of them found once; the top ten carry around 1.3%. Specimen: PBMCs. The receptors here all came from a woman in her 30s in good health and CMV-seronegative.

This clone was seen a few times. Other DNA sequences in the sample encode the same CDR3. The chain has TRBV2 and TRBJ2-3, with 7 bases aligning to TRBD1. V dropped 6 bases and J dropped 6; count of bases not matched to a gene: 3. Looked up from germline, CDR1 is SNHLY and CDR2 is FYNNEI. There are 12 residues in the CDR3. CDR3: CASRQGTDTQYF. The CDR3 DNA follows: TGTGCCAGCAGACAGGGGACGGATACGCAGTATTTT.

The CDR3 nucleotides read TGCGCCAGCAGCCTCTGGGAGACTAGCGGGAGCAATGAGCAGTTCTTC. It encodes CASSLWETSGSNEQFF. The chain uses TRBV4-1 and TRBJ2-1, with 12 bases lining up with TRBD2. The CDR3 length is 16 residues. Trimming removed 4 bases from V and 6 bases from J; junction bases left unmatched: 7. Germline V gene sequence: CDR1 MGHRA, CDR2 YSYEKL.

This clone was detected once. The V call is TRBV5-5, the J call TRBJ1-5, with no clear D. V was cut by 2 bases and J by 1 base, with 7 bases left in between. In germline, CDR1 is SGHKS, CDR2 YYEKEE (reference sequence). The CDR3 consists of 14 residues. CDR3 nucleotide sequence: TGTGCCAGCAGCTTCACAGTCAGCAATCAGCCCCAGCATTTT. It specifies CASSFTVSNQPQHF.

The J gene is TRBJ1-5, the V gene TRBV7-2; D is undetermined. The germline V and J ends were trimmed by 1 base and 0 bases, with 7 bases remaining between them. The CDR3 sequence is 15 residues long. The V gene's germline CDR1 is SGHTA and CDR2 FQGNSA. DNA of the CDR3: TGTGCCAGCAGCTTAGTCAGATTTAGCAATCAGCCCCAGCATTTT. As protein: CASSLVRFSNQPQHF.

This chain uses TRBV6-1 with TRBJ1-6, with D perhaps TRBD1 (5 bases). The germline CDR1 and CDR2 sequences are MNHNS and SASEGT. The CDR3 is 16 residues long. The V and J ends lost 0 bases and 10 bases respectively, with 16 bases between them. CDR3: CASSEAPPGGASPLHF. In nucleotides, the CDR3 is TGTGCCAGCAGTGAAGCACCCCCCGGAGGGGCGTCACCCCTCCACTTT.

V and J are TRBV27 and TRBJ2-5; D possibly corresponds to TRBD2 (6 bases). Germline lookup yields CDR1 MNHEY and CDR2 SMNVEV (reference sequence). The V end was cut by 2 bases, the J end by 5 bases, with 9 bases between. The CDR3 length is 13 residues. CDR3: CASSLGRGETQYF. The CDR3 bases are TGTGCCAGCAGTTTAGGGCGGGGTGAGACCCAGTACTTC.

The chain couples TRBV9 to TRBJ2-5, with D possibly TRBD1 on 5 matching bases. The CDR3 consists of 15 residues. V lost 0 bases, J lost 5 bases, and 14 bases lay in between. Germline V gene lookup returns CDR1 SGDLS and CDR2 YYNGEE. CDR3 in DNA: TGTGCCAGCAGCGTAGCGGGCAGGGTCGGTGAGACCCAGTACTTC. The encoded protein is CASSVAGRVGETQYF.

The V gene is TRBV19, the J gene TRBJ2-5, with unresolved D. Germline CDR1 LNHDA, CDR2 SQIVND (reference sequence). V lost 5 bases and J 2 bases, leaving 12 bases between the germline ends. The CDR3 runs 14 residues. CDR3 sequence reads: CASSHRVVQETQYF. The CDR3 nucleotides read TGTGCCAGTAGTCACCGAGTAGTACAAGAGACCCAGTACTTC.

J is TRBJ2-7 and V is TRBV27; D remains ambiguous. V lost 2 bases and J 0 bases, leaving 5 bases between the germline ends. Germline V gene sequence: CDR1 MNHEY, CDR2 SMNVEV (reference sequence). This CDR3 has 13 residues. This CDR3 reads CASSLTSSYEQYF. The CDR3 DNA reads TGTGCCAGCAGTTTAACGAGCTCCTACGAGCAGTACTTC.

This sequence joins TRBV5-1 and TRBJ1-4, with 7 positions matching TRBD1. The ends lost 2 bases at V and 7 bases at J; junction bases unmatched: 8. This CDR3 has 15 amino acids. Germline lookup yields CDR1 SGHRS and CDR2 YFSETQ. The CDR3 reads CASSLIGTEGEKLFF. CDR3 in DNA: TGCGCCAGCAGCTTAATCGGGACAGAGGGTGAAAAACTGTTTTTT.

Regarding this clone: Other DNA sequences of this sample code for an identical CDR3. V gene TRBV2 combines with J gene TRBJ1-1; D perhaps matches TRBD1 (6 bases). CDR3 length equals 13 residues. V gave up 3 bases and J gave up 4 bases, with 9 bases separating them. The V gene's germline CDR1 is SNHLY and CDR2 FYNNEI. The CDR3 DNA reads TGTGCCAGCAGTGACAGGGGTGGCACTGAAGCTTTCTTT. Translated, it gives CASSDRGGTEAFF.

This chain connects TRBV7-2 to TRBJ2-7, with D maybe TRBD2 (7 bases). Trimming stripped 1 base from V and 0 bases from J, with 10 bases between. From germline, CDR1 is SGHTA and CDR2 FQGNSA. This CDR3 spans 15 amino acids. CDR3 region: CASSLVGGDSYEQYF. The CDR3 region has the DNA TGTGCCAGCAGCTTAGTAGGGGGGGACTCCTACGAGCAGTACTTC.

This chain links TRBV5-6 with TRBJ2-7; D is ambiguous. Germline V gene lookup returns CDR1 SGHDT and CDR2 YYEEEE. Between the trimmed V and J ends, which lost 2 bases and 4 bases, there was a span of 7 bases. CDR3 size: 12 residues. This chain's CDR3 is CASSLPRYEQYF. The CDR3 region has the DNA TGTGCCAGCAGCTTACCCCGGTACGAGCAGTACTTC.

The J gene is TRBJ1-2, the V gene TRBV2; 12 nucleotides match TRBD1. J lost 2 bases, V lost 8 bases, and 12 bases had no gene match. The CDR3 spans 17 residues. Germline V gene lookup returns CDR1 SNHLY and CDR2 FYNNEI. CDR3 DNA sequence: TGTGCCAGCCCTAACCGGGACAGGGGGCTTTCGAACTATGGCTACACCTTC. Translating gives CASPNRDRGLSNYGYTF.

The CDR3 spells CASSLGGFTDTQYF. The DNA for the CDR3 is TGTGCCAGCAGCTTAGGCGGATTCACAGATACGCAGTATTTT. The chain uses TRBV7-9 and TRBJ2-3, with D unclear. V gave up 1 base and J gave up 2 bases, with 7 bases separating them. The germline gives CDR1 SEHNR, CDR2 FQNEAQ (reference sequence). The CDR3 has 14 residues.

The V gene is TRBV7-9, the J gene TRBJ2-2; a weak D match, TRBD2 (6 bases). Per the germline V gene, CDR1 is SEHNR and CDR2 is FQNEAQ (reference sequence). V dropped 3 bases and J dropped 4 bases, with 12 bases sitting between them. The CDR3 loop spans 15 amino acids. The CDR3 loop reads CASSFGTASTGELFF. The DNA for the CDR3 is TGTGCCAGCAGCTTTGGGACTGCCAGCACCGGGGAGCTGTTTTTT.